This T cell receptor beta chain comes out of a study of blood T cell repertoires in COVID-19 (dated by TCRdb to the early 2020s). About the investigation overall: Collaborator samples came from the United States, Italy and Spain and covered acute and convalescent phases of COVID-19. The material from the prospective study consisted of cDNA or gDNA derived from T cells, B-cell-depleted T cells, or PBMCs. The dataset comprised deeply sampled blood TCRbeta repertoires from subjects exposed to, actively infected with, or recovered from COVID-19. The repertoires were released in a freely available public database intended as a resource for research on the immune response to SARS-CoV-2. The samples were drawn from two sources: the first 160 participants of the ongoing ImmuneRACE study, and about 1,300 subjects contributed by 6 global collaborators. Nearly every sample came with metadata listing a de-identified subject ID, COVID-19 status, age in years and sex. HLA class I and class II types, where available, came from metadata supplied by the sample provider rather than from assay-based typing.

The immunoSEQ Assay, a bias-controlled multiplex PCR, was used to amplify TCRbeta CDR3 regions from genomic DNA. For the original study's pipeline: Within the assay, amplification of reference gene primers was used to estimate how many nucleated cells each sample contained. Sequence reads were collapsed and filtered to measure the absolute abundance of every unique TCRbeta CDR3 rearrangement. Productive Simpson clonality was computed per sample as the square root of Simpson's diversity index over productive rearrangements. In its TCRdb copy, this immuneACCESS table keeps in-frame sequences only and misses some clones. Where compared with another copy, unresolved V genes explain less than half of these, and the others have no known cause. D and trimming come from the DNA, and the V and J calls and clone size come from that table. The sample profile shows under 500,000 clones; 80% to 90% of them were found once. The ten largest make up about 1.1% of the sample.

Participants in the prospective study were aged 18 to 89 years, lived in 20 to 25 United States geographic areas, and enrolled through a virtual design. In the prospective study, participants were assigned to cohorts based on the clinical history participants reported in a screening survey and a study questionnaire. Recovered participants in ImmuneRACE Cohort 3 were defined as having two consecutive negative NP/OP PCR tests, clearance from a healthcare professional, or resolution of symptoms. Mobile phlebotomists in the prospective study collected whole blood, serum and a nasopharyngeal or oropharyngeal swab from every participant. Prospective study participants could optionally give additional blood draws and questionnaires over a roughly 2-month period. Before DNA extraction, blood samples from the prospective study were shipped at room temperature or frozen. Overall study results and their limits: Clinical and demographic metadata were provided uncurated, with the amount varying by source and participant.

This clone was observed once. Its antigen remains unidentified. Relative to the germline gene, one junction end is altered; a read error may explain this. The sequencing input was PBMCs or T cells enriched from blood (not recorded which). This receptor was obtained from a young man who had recovered from COVID-19.

The CDR3 protein: CASSLEGFTGELFF. The DNA sequence is as follows: TGTGCTAGCAGCTTAGAGGGGTTCACCGGGGAGCTGTTTTTT. The chain employs TRBV7-7 and TRBJ2-2; the D gene is possibly TRBD1 or TRBD2, with 5 bases matching each. As encoded in the germline V gene (reference sequence), CDR1 is SSHAT while CDR2 is FNYEAQ. The CDR3 runs 14 amino acids, cysteine and phenylalanine included. Only the CDR3 region is kept as DNA, spanning 42 bases read in frame from base 1.